This TCR beta chain was recorded in a study of response to subunit inactivated influenza vaccine (dated by TCRdb to between 2017 and 2018). Turning to the overall study: The study used deep quantitative T cell receptor repertoire profiling to track responses to a trivalent subunit inactivated influenza vaccine. The research as a whole found: The authors proposed that each seasonal influenza vaccination may bring in only a limited number of new T cells.

The time point label, as the study defines it: 45 to 50 days after influenza vaccine administration. This clonotype was counted ten times or more. The antigen it binds to is not known. Base qualities are not at hand, and no much larger clone is one base apart. Receptors were amplified or captured by RT-PCR. The sequencer listed for this sample is Illumina HiSeq 2500. TCRdb's own reprocessing of the public reads used fastp at Q25 and MiXCR and kept productive beta chains. Here each entry gathers all rows of one CDR3 protein and keeps the most common genes and DNA. In all, the sample holds approximately 530,000 distinct CDR3 sequences, and over 10% of those were seen once. About an eighth of the sample is in the top ten clones. The starting material was PBMCs from blood, obtained about 40 days after vaccination. The receptor's source is a man in his fifties who received an inactivated influenza vaccine. Donor details come from another sample of the same person, matched by shared clones.

The DNA sequence follows: TGTGCCAGCACCCAGACCGGGTCGGCCTACGAGCAGTACTTC. Its amino acids are CASTQTGSAYEQYF. The sequence is built from TRBV11-2 and TRBJ2-7; the D gene is not confidently resolved. In the germline V gene, CDR1 corresponds to SGHAT and CDR2 to FQNNGV. CDR3 length: 14 amino acids, cysteine to phenylalanine. The read is trimmed to its CDR3 DNA, 42 bases read in frame from base 1. Trimming takes 7 bases from V and 2 bases from J, and the germline ends sit 15 bases apart.